A single sample gave rise to the 15 T cell receptor beta chains below, sequenced in a study of CD8+CD57+ T cells in acquired aplastic anemia. The TCR beta profiling, which covered VDJ combination and CDR3 sequence, was carried out using genomic DNA as the template. TCRdb re-derived calls from the reads in MiXCR, one entry per CDR3 protein. The sample lists some 170,000 distinct CDR3 sequences; around 50% were seen once. Only patients with CD8+CD57+ cell expansion on flow cytometry were chosen for sequencing. Sequenced material: sorted CD4+, CD8+, or CD8+CD57+ T cells (not recorded which) from PBMCs. The receptors were gathered from a human donor with aplastic anemia.

This clonotype has only one observation. This clone may be a read error of a much larger clone one base away. The chain joins TRBV11-2 to TRBJ1-3; no definite D call. Germline V gene lookup returns CDR1 SGHAT and CDR2 FQNNGV. With 4 bases removed from V and 0 bases from J, the gap between germline ends came to 7 bases. The CDR3 extends over 14 amino acids. This CDR3 is CASSSLCSGNTIYF. The CDR3 DNA reads TGTGCCAGCAGCTCTCTGTGCTCTGGAAACACCATATATTTT. Based on the CDR3 plus reference TRBV11-2 and TRBJ1-3, the full variable domain is EAGVAQSPRYKIIEKRQSVAFWCNPISGHATLYWYQQILGQGPKLLIQFQNNGVVDDSQLPKDRFSAERLKGVDSTLKIQPAKLEDSAVYLCASSSLCSGNTIYFGEGSWLTVV.

A word on this clonotype: At one end, the junction sequence differs from germline, possibly due to a read error. This chain links TRBV7-3 with TRBJ1-1; perhaps TRBD1 as D (5 bases). CDR3 size: 13 residues. Germline-derived CDR1 and CDR2 are SGHTA and FQGTGA. CDR3 loop: CASSTYRNTETLF. CDR3 nucleotides: TGTGCCAGCAGCACCTACAGGAACACTGAAACTCTCTTT.

The chain employs TRBV19 and TRBJ1-6, with TRBD1 identical over 11 bases. The CDR3 has 13 amino acids. J was trimmed by 11 bases and V by 10 bases; bases with no gene match: 7. Per germline, CDR1 LNHDA and CDR2 SQIVND (reference sequence). The CDR3 DNA follows: TGTGCCACTATGGACAGGGGGCTTCCACCCCTCCACTTT. The encoded protein is CATMDRGLPPLHF.

This rearrangement joins TRBV2 to TRBJ2-5, with TRBD2 matching over 8 bases. The CDR3 covers 15 residues. The germline CDR1 and CDR2 sequences are SNHLY and FYNNEI. Trimming cost V 4 bases and J 2 bases; bases outside gene matches: 6. The CDR3 here is CASSGGSSGQETQYF. CDR3 coding DNA: TGTGCCAGCAGTGGAGGCTCTAGCGGGCAAGAGACCCAGTACTTC.

Remarks on this clonotype: Possible read error: a much larger clone is one base away. This sequence joins TRBV5-1 and TRBJ2-3; TRBD1 aligns across 9 bases. This CDR3 has 15 amino acids. Per germline, CDR1 SGHRS and CDR2 YFSETQ. Trimming removed 0 bases from V and 2 bases from J; junction bases left unmatched: 1. The CDR3 sequence is CASSLGDRVTDTQYF. CDR3 sequence (DNA): TGCGCCAGCAGCTTGGGGGACAGGGTCACAGATACGCAGTATTTT.

The rearrangement joins TRBV12-3 or TRBV12-4 to TRBJ2-7, with D perhaps TRBD1 or TRBD2 (5 bases each). Trimming stripped 2 bases from V and 2 bases from J, with 10 bases between. CDR3 size: 14 residues. The CDR3 loop reads CASSLRTGPYEQYF. As DNA, the CDR3 is TGTGCCAGCAGTTTAAGGACGGGGCCCTACGAGCAGTACTTC.

This chain joins TRBV7-9 and TRBJ2-1; 10 bases fit TRBD1. The germline V gene encodes CDR1 SEHNR and CDR2 FQNEAQ (reference sequence). This CDR3 region has 17 residues. Trimming took 2 bases from V and 4 from J; bases not matched to a gene: 8. The DNA of the CDR3 is TGTGCCAGCAGCTTAATGGGTGCGGGACAGGGGTACAATGAGCAGTTCTTC. Its translation: CASSLMGAGQGYNEQFF. Variable domain in full (rest from reference TRBV7-9 and TRBJ2-1): DTGVSQNPRHKITKRGQNVTFRCDPISEHNRLYWYRQTLGQGPEFLTYFQNEAQLEKSRLLSDRFSAERPKGSFSTLEIQRTEQGDSAMYLCASSLMGAGQGYNEQFFGPGTRLTVL.

The V gene is TRBV19, the J gene TRBJ2-7, with TRBD1 matching over 10 bases. The CDR3 runs to 14 residues. Germline CDR1 is LNHDA and CDR2 is SQIVND (reference sequence). With V trimmed by 7 bases and J by 2 bases, 5 bases remained unmatched. CDR3 sequence (DNA): TGTGCCAGTACCGCCGGGACAGGGGCCTACGAGCAGTACTTC. It is translated as CASTAGTGAYEQYF.

This clonotype was seen just once. V usage is TRBV9 and J usage is TRBJ2-7; 8 nucleotides line up with TRBD2. CDR1 and CDR2 (germline): SGDLS, YYNGEE. The CDR3 length is 15 residues. V was clipped by 5 bases and J by 4 bases; unmatched bases: 11. Here the CDR3 DNA reads TGTGCCAGCAGTAGGTCTGGCGGGGGGCCTTACGAGCAGTACTTC. It is translated as CASSRSGGGPYEQYF.

In its sample, this clonotype was seen a few times. The V and J genes are TRBV19 and TRBJ1-6, with D possibly matching TRBD1 (6 bases). The CDR3 runs to 13 residues. From germline, CDR1 is LNHDA and CDR2 SQIVND (reference sequence). V was trimmed by 6 bases and J by 10 bases, leaving 13 bases between them. The DNA of the CDR3 is TGTGCCAGTAGCTCACAGGGTAACTCACCCCTCCACTTT. Translation: CASSSQGNSPLHF.

About this clonotype: Since a much larger clone is just one base distant, this may be a read error. This is likely a read error, given that the CDR3 carries no conserved phenylalanine or tryptophan at its end. The chain uses TRBV10-3 and TRBJ2-5; D not resolved. The germline gives CDR1 ENHRY, CDR2 SYGVKD. The CDR3 has 15 residues. The CDR3 DNA is TGTGCCAGCAGTTACAATAAATGGGTTCCCGGGACCCAGTACTGC. Translated, it gives CASSYNKWVPGTQYC.

There are many counts of this clonotype. The chain uses TRBV5-1 and TRBJ1-6, with a weak D call TRBD1 (6 bases). The CDR3 length is 13 residues. Germline V gives CDR1 SGHRS, CDR2 YFSETQ. V lost 0 bases and J 9 bases, leaving 7 bases between the germline ends. The CDR3 nucleotides read TGCGCCAGCAGCTTGGAGACAGGTTCACCCCTCCACTTT. Translated, it gives CASSLETGSPLHF.

The CDR3 DNA follows: TGTGCCAGCAGTCCACCCGTAGACTGGGCCGGGGAGCTGTTTTTT. It encodes CASSPPVDWAGELFF. The chain has TRBV12-3 or TRBV12-4 and TRBJ2-2; D is uncertain. The CDR3 is 15 residues long. The germline V and J ends were trimmed by 5 bases and 6 bases, with 16 bases remaining between them.

This clonotype was recorded many times. This sequence joins TRBV3-1 and TRBJ1-2; unclear D gene. This CDR3 has 15 amino acids. CDR1 is LGHDT and CDR2 is YNNKEL in the germline V gene (reference sequence). V lost 0 bases and J lost 0, with 8 bases in between. CDR3 sequence reads: CASSQERRTNYGYTF. CDR3 nucleotide sequence: TGTGCCAGCAGCCAAGAACGTCGGACTAACTATGGCTACACCTTC.

This clonotype occurred many times. The chain carries TRBV5-1 and TRBJ1-2, with a weak D call TRBD1 (6 bases). CDR1 is SGHRS, CDR2 YFSETQ, per germline. CDR3 length: 13 residues. Trimming took off 1 base at V and 6 bases at J, with 10 bases between the two ends. The CDR3 sequence: CASSLNREDGYTF. CDR3 in DNA: TGCGCCAGCAGCTTGAACAGGGAAGATGGCTACACCTTC. The variable domain in full, completed from reference TRBV5-1 and TRBJ1-2, reads KAGVTQTPRYLIKTRGQQVTLSCSPISGHRSVSWYQQTPGQGLQFLFEYFSETQRNKGNFPGRFSGRQFSNSRSEMNVSTLELGDSALYLCASSLNREDGYTFGSGTRLTVV.